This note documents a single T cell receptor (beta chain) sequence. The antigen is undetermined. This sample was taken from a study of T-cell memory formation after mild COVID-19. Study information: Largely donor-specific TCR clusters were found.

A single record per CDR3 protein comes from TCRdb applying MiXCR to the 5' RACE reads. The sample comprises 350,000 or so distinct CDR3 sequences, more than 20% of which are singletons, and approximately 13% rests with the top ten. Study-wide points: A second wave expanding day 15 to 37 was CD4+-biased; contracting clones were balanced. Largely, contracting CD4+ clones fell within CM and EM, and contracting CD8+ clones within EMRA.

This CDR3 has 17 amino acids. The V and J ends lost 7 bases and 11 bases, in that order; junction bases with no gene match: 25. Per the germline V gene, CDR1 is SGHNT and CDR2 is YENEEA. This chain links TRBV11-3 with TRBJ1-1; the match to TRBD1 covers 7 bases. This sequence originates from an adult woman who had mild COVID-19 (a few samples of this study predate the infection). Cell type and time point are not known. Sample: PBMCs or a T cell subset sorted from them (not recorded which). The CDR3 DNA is TGTGCCAGCAAGTTGTCTGGACCCGGGACAGAAGGGTCGTGTGCTTTCTTT. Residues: CASKLSGPGTEGSCAFF.